A selection of T cell receptor beta chains follows, all from one sample in a study of CD8+CD57+ T cells in acquired aplastic anemia. TCRdb re-called the reads through MiXCR, storing one row per CDR3 protein. The sample lists under 350,000 distinct CDR3 sequences, around three fifths occurring once. Sequencing input: sorted CD4+, CD8+, or CD8+CD57+ T cells (not recorded which) from PBMCs. These TCRs come from a human donor with severe aplastic anemia or a healthy control (not recorded which). Both conserved end residues are part of each CDR3. The order of the fields is CDR3 length, J gene, V gene, CDR3 protein.

>12|-|TRBV10-3
CATGGDGYEQYF
>15|TRBJ1-2|TRBV4-2
CASSQAGQADYGYTF
>16|TRBJ2-7|TRBV28
CASSGDQGTSSYEQYF
>16|TRBJ2-7|TRBV7-2
CASSLGGLAGGYEQYF
>12|TRBJ1-1|TRBV6-1
CASTQGVTEAFF
>13|TRBJ2-3|TRBV5-1
CASSPGTADTQYF
>15|TRBJ2-7|TRBV12-3/TRBV12-4
CASSGRQGGTYEQYF
>15|TRBJ2-3|TRBV6-2/TRBV6-3
CASSYNGGGADTQYF
>11|TRBJ2-7|TRBV7-2
CASSLAHEQYF
>14|TRBJ2-5|TRBV5-1
CASSLGPNQETQYF
>16|TRBJ2-7|TRBV6-2/TRBV6-3
CASSYGRGALSYEQYF
>14|TRBJ1-2|TRBV4-1
CASSQEGTAYGYTF
>19|TRBJ2-7|TRBV11-2
CASSPHWTSGGYDSYEQYF
>14|TRBJ2-3|TRBV5-1
CAGRGVTSTDTQYF
>9|TRBJ2-5|TRBV7-2
CARLETQYF
>14|TRBJ2-7|TRBV14
CASSQSLLSYEQYF
>13|TRBJ2-7|TRBV7-9
CASSGRVSPEQYF
>15|TRBJ2-2|TRBV7-2
CASSLVLGHTGELFF
>11|TRBJ2-3|TRBV24-1
CATRDSDTQYF
>15|TRBJ2-7|TRBV12-3/TRBV12-4
CASRSSGGKPYEQYF
>14|TRBJ2-1|TRBV5-1
CASSLSGGPNEQFF
>14|TRBJ2-3|TRBV19
CASSPPTSRDTQYF
>11|TRBJ2-7|TRBV7-2
CASSLKYEQYF
>15|TRBJ1-5|TRBV20-1
CSASLIGGNNQPQHF
>18|TRBJ1-3|TRBV2
CASSWDGSSTISGNTIYF
>14|TRBJ1-1|TRBV20-1
CSARDLSRATEAFF